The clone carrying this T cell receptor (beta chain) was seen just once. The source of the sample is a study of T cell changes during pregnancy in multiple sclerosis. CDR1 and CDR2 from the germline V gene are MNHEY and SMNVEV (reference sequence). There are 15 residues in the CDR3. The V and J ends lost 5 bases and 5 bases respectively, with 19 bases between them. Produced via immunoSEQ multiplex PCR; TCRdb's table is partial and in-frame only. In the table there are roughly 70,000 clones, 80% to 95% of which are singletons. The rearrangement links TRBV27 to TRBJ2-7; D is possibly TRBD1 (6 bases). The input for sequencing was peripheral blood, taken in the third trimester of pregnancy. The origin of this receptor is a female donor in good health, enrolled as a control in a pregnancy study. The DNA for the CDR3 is TGTGCCAGCAGTCCAGGGGTTAAAGGGTGGAACGAGCAGTACTTC. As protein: CASSPGVKGWNEQYF.